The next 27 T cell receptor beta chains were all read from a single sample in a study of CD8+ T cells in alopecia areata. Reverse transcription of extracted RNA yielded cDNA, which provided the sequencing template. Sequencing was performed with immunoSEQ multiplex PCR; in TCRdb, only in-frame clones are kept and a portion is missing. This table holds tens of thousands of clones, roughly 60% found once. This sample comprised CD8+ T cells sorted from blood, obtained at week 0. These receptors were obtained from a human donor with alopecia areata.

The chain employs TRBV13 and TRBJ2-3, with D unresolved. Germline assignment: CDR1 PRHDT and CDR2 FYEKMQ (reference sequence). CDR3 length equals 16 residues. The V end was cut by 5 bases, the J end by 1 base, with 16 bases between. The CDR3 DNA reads TGTGCCAGCAGCCCTCTAGATCAAGCAGGCACAGATACGCAGTATTTT. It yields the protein CASSPLDQAGTDTQYF. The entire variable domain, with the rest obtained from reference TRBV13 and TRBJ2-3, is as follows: AAGVIQSPRHLIKEKRETATLKCYPIPRHDTVYWYQQGPGQDPQFLISFYEKMQSDKGSIPDRFSAQQFSDYHSELNMSSLELGDSALYFCASSPLDQAGTDTQYFGPGTRLTVL.

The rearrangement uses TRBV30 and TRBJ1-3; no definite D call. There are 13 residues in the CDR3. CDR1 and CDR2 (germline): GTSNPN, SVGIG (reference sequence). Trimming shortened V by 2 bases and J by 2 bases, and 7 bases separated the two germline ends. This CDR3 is CAWSWGAGNTIYF. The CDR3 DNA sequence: TGTGCCTGGAGTTGGGGTGCTGGAAACACCATATATTTT.

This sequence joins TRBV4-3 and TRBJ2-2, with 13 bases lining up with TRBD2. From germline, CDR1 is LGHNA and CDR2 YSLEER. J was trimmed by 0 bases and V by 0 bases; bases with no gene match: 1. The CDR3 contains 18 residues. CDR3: CASSQDGLAGANTGELFF. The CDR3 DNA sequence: TGCGCCAGCAGCCAAGACGGACTAGCGGGAGCGAACACCGGGGAGCTGTTTTTT.

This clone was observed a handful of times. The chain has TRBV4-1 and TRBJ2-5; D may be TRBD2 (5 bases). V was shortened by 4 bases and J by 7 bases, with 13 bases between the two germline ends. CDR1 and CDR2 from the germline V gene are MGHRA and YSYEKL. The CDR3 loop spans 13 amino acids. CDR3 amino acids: CASSRVLVGTQYF. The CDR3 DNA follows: TGCGCCAGCAGCCGGGTACTAGTAGGGACCCAGTACTTC.

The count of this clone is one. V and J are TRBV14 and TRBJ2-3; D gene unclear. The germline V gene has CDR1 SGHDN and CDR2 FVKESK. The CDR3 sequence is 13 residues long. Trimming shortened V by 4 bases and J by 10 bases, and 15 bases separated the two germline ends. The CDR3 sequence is CASSLTGFPSQYF. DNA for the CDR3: TGTGCCAGCAGCCTAACCGGTTTTCCATCGCAGTATTTT.

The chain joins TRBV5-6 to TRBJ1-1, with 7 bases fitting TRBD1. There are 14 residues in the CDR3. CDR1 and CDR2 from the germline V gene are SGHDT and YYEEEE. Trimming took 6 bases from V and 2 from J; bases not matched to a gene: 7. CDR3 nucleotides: TGTGCCAGCATGCGACAGGGTGGAAACACTGAAGCTTTCTTT. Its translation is CASMRQGGNTEAFF.

The CDR3 DNA reads TGTGCCAGCAGCCTACGAACCGGGACTAGTGTGTTAGAGACCCAGTACTTC. It is translated as CASSLRTGTSVLETQYF. This sequence joins TRBV9 and TRBJ2-5; 8 nucleotides align to TRBD2. The CDR3 is 17 residues long. Germline loops: CDR1 SGDLS, CDR2 YYNGEE. V was clipped by 4 bases and J by 4 bases; unmatched bases: 15.

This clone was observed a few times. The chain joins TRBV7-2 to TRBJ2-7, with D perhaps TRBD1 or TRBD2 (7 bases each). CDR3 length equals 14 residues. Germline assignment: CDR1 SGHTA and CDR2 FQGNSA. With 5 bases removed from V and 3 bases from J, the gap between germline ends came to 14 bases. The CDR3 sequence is CASSPGGALYEQYF. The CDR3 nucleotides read TGTGCCAGCAGCCCAGGGGGGGCCCTCTACGAGCAGTACTTC.

CDR3 sequence: CASSLFLGIVGKDTQYF. Here the CDR3 DNA reads TGTGCCAGCAGCTTATTTCTGGGGATAGTCGGAAAAGATACGCAGTATTTT. V is TRBV5-6 and J is TRBJ2-3; D is uncertain. Germline V gives CDR1 SGHDT, CDR2 YYEEEE. This CDR3 contains 17 residues. Deletions cut 2 bases from V and 5 bases from J, with 21 bases between.

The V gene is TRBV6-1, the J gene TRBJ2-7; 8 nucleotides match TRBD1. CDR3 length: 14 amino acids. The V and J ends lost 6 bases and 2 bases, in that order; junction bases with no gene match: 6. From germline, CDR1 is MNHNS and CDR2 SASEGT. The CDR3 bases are TGTGCCAGCAGCGCTTTGACAGGGGCCTACGAGCAGTACTTC. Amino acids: CASSALTGAYEQYF.

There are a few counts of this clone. The CDR3 sequence is CASSLWGGGYTF. The CDR3 DNA follows: TGTGCCAGCAGCTTGTGGGGGGGTGGCTACACCTTC. The rearrangement joins TRBV5-4 to TRBJ1-2, with D perhaps TRBD1 (5 bases). The CDR3 runs to 12 residues. Germline CDR1 and CDR2: SGHNT and YYREEE (reference sequence). Trimming cost V 1 base and J 7 bases, with 8 bases left between them.

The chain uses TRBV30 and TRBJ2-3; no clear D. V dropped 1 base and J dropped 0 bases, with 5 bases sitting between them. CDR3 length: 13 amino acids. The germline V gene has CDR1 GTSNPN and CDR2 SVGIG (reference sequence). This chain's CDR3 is CAWSGSSTDTQYF. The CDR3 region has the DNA TGTGCCTGGAGTGGGTCAAGCACAGATACGCAGTATTTT.

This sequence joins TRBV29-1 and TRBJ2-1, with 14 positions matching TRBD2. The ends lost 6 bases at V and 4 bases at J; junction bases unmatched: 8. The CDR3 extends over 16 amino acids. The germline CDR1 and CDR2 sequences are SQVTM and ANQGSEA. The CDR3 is CSVEGTSGSFYNEQFF. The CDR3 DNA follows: TGCAGCGTGGAGGGGACTAGCGGGAGCTTTTACAATGAGCAGTTCTTC.

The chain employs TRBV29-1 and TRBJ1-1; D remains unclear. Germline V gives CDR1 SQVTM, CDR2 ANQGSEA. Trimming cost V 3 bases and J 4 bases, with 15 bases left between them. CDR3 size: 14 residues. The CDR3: CSVEGGEGGTEAFF. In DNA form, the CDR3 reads TGCAGCGTTGAGGGCGGGGAGGGTGGCACTGAAGCTTTCTTT.

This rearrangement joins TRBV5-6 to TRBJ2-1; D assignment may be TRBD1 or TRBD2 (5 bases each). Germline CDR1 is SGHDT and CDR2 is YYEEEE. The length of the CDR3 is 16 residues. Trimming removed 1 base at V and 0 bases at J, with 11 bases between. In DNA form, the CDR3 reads TGTGCCAGCAGCTTGTCAGGGCTAGCCTCCTACAATGAGCAGTTCTTC. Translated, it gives CASSLSGLASYNEQFF.

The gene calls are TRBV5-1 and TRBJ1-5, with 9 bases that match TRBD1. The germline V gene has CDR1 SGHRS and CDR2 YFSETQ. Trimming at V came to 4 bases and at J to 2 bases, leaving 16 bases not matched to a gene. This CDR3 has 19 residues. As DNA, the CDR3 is TGCGCCAGCAGCACCCGTCGTCCCGGGACAGGGAATCGCAATCAGCCCCAGCATTTT. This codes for CASSTRRPGTGNRNQPQHF.

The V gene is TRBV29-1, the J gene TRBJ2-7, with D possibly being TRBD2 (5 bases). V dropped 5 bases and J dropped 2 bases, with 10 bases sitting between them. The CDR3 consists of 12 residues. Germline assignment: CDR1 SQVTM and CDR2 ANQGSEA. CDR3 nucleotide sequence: TGCAGCGTTTTGAGAGGGCCCTACGAGCAGTACTTC. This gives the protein CSVLRGPYEQYF.

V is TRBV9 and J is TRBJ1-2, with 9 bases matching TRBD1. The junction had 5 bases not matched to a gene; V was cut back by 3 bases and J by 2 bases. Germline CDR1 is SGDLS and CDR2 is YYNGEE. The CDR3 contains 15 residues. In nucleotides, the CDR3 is TGTGCCAGCAGCGGGATACAGGGGGCGAACTATGGCTACACCTTC. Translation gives CASSGIQGANYGYTF.

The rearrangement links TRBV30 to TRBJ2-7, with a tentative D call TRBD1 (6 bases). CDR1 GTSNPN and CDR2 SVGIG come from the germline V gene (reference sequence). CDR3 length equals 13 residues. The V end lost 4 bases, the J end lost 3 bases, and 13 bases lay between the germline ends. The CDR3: CAWNSGTSYEQYF. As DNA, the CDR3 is TGTGCCTGGAATTCCGGGACAAGCTACGAGCAGTACTTC.

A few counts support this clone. The CDR3 reads CASSLGTGVSQETQYF. CDR3 nucleotide sequence: TGTGCCAGCAGCTTGGGGACAGGGGTATCGCAAGAGACCCAGTACTTC. The chain is built from TRBV5-6 and TRBJ2-5, with 9 bases identical to TRBD1. CDR1 is SGHDT and CDR2 is YYEEEE in the germline V gene. Trimming took 0 bases from V and 2 from J; bases not matched to a gene: 5. This CDR3 comprises 16 residues.

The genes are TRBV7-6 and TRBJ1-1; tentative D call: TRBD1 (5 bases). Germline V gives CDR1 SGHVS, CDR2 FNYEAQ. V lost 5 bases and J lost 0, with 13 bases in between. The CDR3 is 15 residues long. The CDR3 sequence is CASSTSGPMNTEAFF. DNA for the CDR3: TGTGCCAGCAGCACCTCAGGGCCAATGAACACTGAAGCTTTCTTT.

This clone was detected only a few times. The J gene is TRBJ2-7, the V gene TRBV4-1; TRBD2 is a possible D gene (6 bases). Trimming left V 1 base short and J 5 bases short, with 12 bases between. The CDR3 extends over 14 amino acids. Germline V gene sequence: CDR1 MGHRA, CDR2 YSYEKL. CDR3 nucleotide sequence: TGCGCCAGCAGCCAAGTGGTTGCGGGGCACGAGCAGTACTTC. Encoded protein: CASSQVVAGHEQYF.

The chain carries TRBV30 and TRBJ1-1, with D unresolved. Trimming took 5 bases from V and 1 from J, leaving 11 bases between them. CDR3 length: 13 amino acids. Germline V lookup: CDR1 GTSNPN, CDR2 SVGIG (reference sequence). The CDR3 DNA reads TGTGCCTGGGACCCGGGCAAGAACACTGAAGCTTTCTTT. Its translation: CAWDPGKNTEAFF. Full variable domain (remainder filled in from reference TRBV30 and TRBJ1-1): SQTIHQWPATLVQPVGSPLSLECTVEGTSNPNLYWYRQAAGRGLQLLFYSVGIGQISSEVPQNLSASRPQDRQFILSSKKLLLSDSGFYLCAWDPGKNTEAFFGQGTRLTVV.

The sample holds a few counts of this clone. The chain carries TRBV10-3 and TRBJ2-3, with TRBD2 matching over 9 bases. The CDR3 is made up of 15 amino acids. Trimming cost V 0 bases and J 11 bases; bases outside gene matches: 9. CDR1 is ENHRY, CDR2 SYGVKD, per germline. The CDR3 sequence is CAISESGSGSPGQYF. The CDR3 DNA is TGTGCCATCAGTGAGTCGGGTAGCGGGAGCCCTGGGCAGTATTTT.

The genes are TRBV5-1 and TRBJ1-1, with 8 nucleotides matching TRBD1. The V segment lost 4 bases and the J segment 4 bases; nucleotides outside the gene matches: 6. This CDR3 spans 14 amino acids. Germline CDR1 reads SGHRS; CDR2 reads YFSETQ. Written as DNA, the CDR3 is TGCGCCAGCAGCCTTCAGGGGGCGATCACTGAAGCTTTCTTT. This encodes CASSLQGAITEAFF.

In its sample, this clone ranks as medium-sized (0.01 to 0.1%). This chain's CDR3 is CASSGGEYNEQFF. In DNA form, the CDR3 reads TGTGCCAGCAGTGGGGGGGAGTACAATGAGCAGTTCTTC. The chain uses TRBV6-4 and TRBJ2-1; D is possibly TRBD2 (6 bases). The ends were cut back, 4 bases at V and 4 bases at J, with 8 bases in the middle. Per the germline V gene, CDR1 is MRHNA and CDR2 is SNTAGT. CDR3 length: 13 residues.

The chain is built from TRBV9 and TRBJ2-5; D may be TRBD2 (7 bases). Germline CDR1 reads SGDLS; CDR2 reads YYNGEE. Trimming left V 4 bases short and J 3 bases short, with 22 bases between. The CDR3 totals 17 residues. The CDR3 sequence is CASSQQQGGGLEETQYF. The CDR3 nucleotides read TGTGCCAGCAGCCAACAACAGGGCGGGGGTCTGGAAGAGACCCAGTACTTC.